These 28 T cell receptor beta chains share one sample of origin, sequenced in a study of T cell responses to AZD1222 COVID-19 vaccine. The method was immunoSEQ multiplex PCR; TCRdb's version includes in-frame clones alone and lacks a portion of them. The table has 90,000 to 120,000 clones, roughly 90% seen once. The source material was peripheral blood, sampled on day 0 of AZD1222 vaccination. All receptors come from an adult in good health.

The rearrangement uses TRBV28 and TRBJ2-6, with D unresolved. Germline V lookup: CDR1 MDHEN, CDR2 SYDVKM. Deletions cut 2 bases from V and 3 bases from J, with 2 bases between. The length of the CDR3 is 13 residues. As DNA, the CDR3 is TGTGCCAGCAGTTTAAGTGGGGCCAACGTCCTGACTTTC. This gives the protein CASSLSGANVLTF.

This clone appeared a single time. The chain couples TRBV28 to TRBJ2-5; D gene ambiguous. This CDR3 is built from 10 residues. Per germline, CDR1 MDHEN and CDR2 SYDVKM. V was trimmed by 2 bases and J by 7 bases, leaving 2 bases between them. CDR3 protein: CASSLRTQYF. The CDR3 DNA follows: TGTGCCAGCAGTTTACGGACCCAGTACTTC.

This rearrangement joins TRBV10-2 to TRBJ1-6; 7 bases fit TRBD1. The CDR3 spans 14 residues. Germline V gene data show CDR1 as WSHSY and CDR2 as SAAADI. V trimming: 3 bases; J trimming: 17 bases; junction bases outside the gene matches: 13. The CDR3 here is CASSDNQRDSPIHF. DNA of the CDR3: TGCGCCAGCAGTGATAACCAAAGGGACAGCCCAATCCACTTT.

The rearrangement links TRBV19 to TRBJ2-3; TRBD1 matches at 12 bases. Losses at the gene ends were 11 bases for V and 5 bases for J; bases not matched to a gene: 8. The CDR3 extends over 14 amino acids. Per germline, CDR1 LNHDA and CDR2 SQIVND (reference sequence). CDR3 sequence reads: CASDGTGGLDTQYF. Here the CDR3 DNA reads TGTGCCTCAGATGGGACAGGGGGCTTAGATACGCAGTATTTT.

The rearrangement uses TRBV7-2 and TRBJ2-7; D gene uncertain. The CDR3 contains 16 residues. Germline assignment: CDR1 SGHTA and CDR2 FQGNSA. Trimming stripped 1 base from V and 0 bases from J, with 13 bases between. The CDR3 here is CASSLGHGQGSYEQYF. The CDR3 DNA sequence: TGTGCCAGCAGCTTAGGGCACGGGCAAGGCTCCTACGAGCAGTACTTC.

In its sample, this clone was seen once. This rearrangement joins TRBV5-1 to TRBJ2-7; a weak D match, TRBD2 (5 bases). This CDR3 contains 14 residues. V was shortened by 4 bases and J by 4 bases, with 15 bases between the two germline ends. Germline V CDR1 and CDR2: SGHRS, YFSETQ. This chain's CDR3 is CASSPGNTNYEQYF. Written as DNA, the CDR3 is TGCGCCAGCAGCCCGGGGAACACAAATTACGAGCAGTACTTC. Full variable domain (outside the CDR3, taken from reference TRBV5-1 and TRBJ2-7): KAGVTQTPRYLIKTRGQQVTLSCSPISGHRSVSWYQQTPGQGLQFLFEYFSETQRNKGNFPGRFSGRQFSNSRSEMNVSTLELGDSALYLCASSPGNTNYEQYFGPGTRLTVT.

CDR3 DNA sequence: TGTGCCAGCAGTACAGGGGATGCCTATAATTCACCCCTCCACTTT. Translation: CASSTGDAYNSPLHF. J is TRBJ1-6 and V is TRBV6-6, with TRBD1 matching 7 bases. V lost 5 bases, J lost 2 bases, and 3 bases stayed unmatched. CDR1 and CDR2 (germline): MNHNY, SVGAGI (reference sequence). The CDR3 totals 15 residues.

The chain couples TRBV28 to TRBJ2-7; D tentatively fits TRBD1 or TRBD2 (5 bases each). The V gene lost 6 bases and the J gene lost 7 bases, with 19 bases spanning the gap. CDR3 size: 14 residues. Germline CDR1 MDHEN, CDR2 SYDVKM. The CDR3 region is CASSPSRAFGEQYF. The CDR3 DNA reads TGTGCCAGCAGCCCTAGCAGGGCCTTCGGGGAGCAGTACTTC. Together with reference TRBV28 and TRBJ2-7, the CDR3 gives the full variable domain: DVKVTQSSRYLVKRTGEKVFLECVQDMDHENMFWYRQDPGLGLRLIYFSYDVKMKEKGDIPEGYSVSREKKERFSLILESASTNQTSMYLCASSPSRAFGEQYFGPGTRLTVT.

CDR3 sequence reads: CASSPSGYEQFF. In DNA form, the CDR3 reads TGCGCCAGCAGCCCCTCGGGGTATGAGCAGTTCTTC. The rearrangement links TRBV4-3 to TRBJ2-1, with a possible D match to TRBD2 (5 bases). CDR1 and CDR2 from the germline V gene are LGHNA and YSLEER. This CDR3 has 12 residues. Trimming pared 4 bases from V and 8 bases from J, leaving 9 bases between.

The chain couples TRBV19 to TRBJ2-7; D ambiguous. CDR1 is LNHDA, CDR2 SQIVND, per germline (reference sequence). V lost 5 bases, J lost 0 bases, and 11 bases lay in between. This CDR3 has 14 residues. CDR3 protein: CASSALAASYEQYF. In DNA, the CDR3 is TGTGCCAGTAGTGCCCTGGCAGCCTCCTACGAGCAGTACTTC.

This sequence joins TRBV29-1 and TRBJ2-7; possibly TRBD1 or TRBD2 for D (5 bases each). In germline, CDR1 is SQVTM, CDR2 ANQGSEA. CDR3 length equals 11 residues. Trimming left V 3 bases short and J 2 bases short, with 5 bases between. CDR3 in amino acids: CSVEGAYEQYF. CDR3 DNA: TGCAGCGTTGAGGGGGCCTACGAGCAGTACTTC.

This chain connects TRBV30 to TRBJ1-5; 7 bases line up with TRBD1. The CDR3 totals 14 residues. CDR1 is GTSNPN and CDR2 is SVGIG in the germline V gene (reference sequence). J gave up 6 bases and V 0 bases, and 5 bases lay outside the gene matches. The CDR3 DNA sequence: TGTGCCTGGAGTGTACTGGCAGGGGGTCAGCCCCAGCATTTT. This translates into CAWSVLAGGQPQHF.

The chain uses TRBV12-5 and TRBJ1-1; no reliable D call. This CDR3 has 13 amino acids. Germline CDR1 LGHNT, CDR2 FRNRAP. Trimming took off 1 base at V and 1 base at J, with 4 bases between the two ends. CDR3 region: CASGLERNTEAFF. CDR3 coding DNA: TGTGCTAGTGGTTTGGAGAGGAACACTGAAGCTTTCTTT. Supplemented by reference TRBV12-5 and TRBJ1-1, the full variable domain reads DARVTQTPRHKVTEMGQEVTMRCQPILGHNTVFWYRQTMMQGLELLAYFRNRAPLDDSGMPKDRFSAEMPDATLATLKIQPSEPRDSAVYFCASGLERNTEAFFGQGTRLTVV.

The CDR3 DNA follows: TGTGCCAGCAGCCAAGGGGGTACGGGAGTCTCCGAGACCCAGTACTTC. This gives the protein CASSQGGTGVSETQYF. The chain links TRBV4-2 to TRBJ2-5; a possible D gene is TRBD2 (6 bases). This CDR3 is built from 16 residues. The germline V and J ends were trimmed by 1 base and 5 bases, with 17 bases remaining between them. Germline CDR1 and CDR2: LGHNA and YNFKEQ.

The chain uses TRBV27 and TRBJ2-2, with 11 bases aligning to TRBD2. The CDR3 covers 14 residues. Germline V CDR1 and CDR2: MNHEY, SMNVEV (reference sequence). V shed 5 bases, J shed 7 bases, and the junction held 3 bases outside the gene matches. In nucleotides, the CDR3 is TGTGCCAGCAGTGTGACTAGCGGGAACGGGGAGCTGTTTTTT. Its protein product is CASSVTSGNGELFF.

This clone was observed a handful of times. This chain connects TRBV5-3 to TRBJ2-2; 14 nucleotides line up with TRBD2. TRBV5-3 belongs to the ORF category, with a function that is uncertain. The CDR3 extends over 17 amino acids. V was clipped by 0 bases and J by 7 bases; unmatched bases: 5. The CDR3 sequence: CARSLGLAGGPIGELFF. In nucleotides, the CDR3 is TGTGCCAGAAGCTTGGGACTAGCGGGAGGGCCTATCGGGGAGCTGTTTTTT.

The chain is built from TRBV28 and TRBJ2-7; no definite D call. CDR3 length equals 15 residues. Trimming cost V 3 bases and J 5 bases, with 17 bases left between them. From germline, CDR1 is MDHEN and CDR2 SYDVKM. CDR3 sequence (DNA): TGTGCCAGCAGTTTGTGGTCCTCTCCACCCCACGAGCAGTACTTC. Amino acids: CASSLWSSPPHEQYF.

The rearrangement uses TRBV30 and TRBJ1-2; no reliable D call. This CDR3 is built from 13 residues. CDR1 is GTSNPN and CDR2 is SVGIG in the germline V gene (reference sequence). V shed 2 bases and J shed 5 bases, with 12 bases lying between them. The DNA for the CDR3 is TGTGCCTGGAGTTCCGGACGCCAATATGGCTACACCTTC. Residues: CAWSSGRQYGYTF.

This clone occurred once. The rearrangement uses TRBV10-3 and TRBJ1-1; 8 nucleotides line up with TRBD1. In germline, CDR1 is ENHRY, CDR2 SYGVKD. The CDR3 has 13 amino acids. J lost 2 bases, V lost 10 bases, and 6 bases had no gene match. CDR3 in amino acids: CATRGHLNTEAFF. The CDR3 nucleotides read TGTGCCACCAGGGGGCACTTAAACACTGAAGCTTTCTTT.

The chain has TRBV5-4 and TRBJ2-6; 8 bases are a match to TRBD1. Losses at the gene ends were 3 bases for V and 2 bases for J; bases not matched to a gene: 16. The germline V gene has CDR1 SGHNT and CDR2 YYREEE (reference sequence). This CDR3 has 20 residues. DNA for the CDR3: TGTGCCAGCAGCTCCTTCAACCTGGACAGGGTGCACCCTGGGGCCAACGTCCTGACTTTC. Translated, it gives CASSSFNLDRVHPGANVLTF.

The count of this clone is one. Distinct nucleotide sequences in the sample also encode this CDR3. V usage is TRBV4-3 and J usage is TRBJ2-5; 13 bases agree with TRBD2. The CDR3 is 17 amino acids. Per the germline V gene, CDR1 is LGHNA and CDR2 is YSLEER. The junction had 3 bases not matched to a gene; V was cut back by 0 bases and J by 2 bases. The CDR3, as DNA: TGCGCCAGCAGCCAAGATGGGACTAGCGGGGCGCAAGAGACCCAGTACTTC. This translates into CASSQDGTSGAQETQYF.

V is TRBV7-3 and J is TRBJ1-3; D is ambiguous. This CDR3 comprises 14 residues. From germline, CDR1 is SGHTA and CDR2 FQGTGA. V was pared by 2 bases and J by 0 bases, with 5 bases between. CDR3: CASSLSGSGNTIYF. The CDR3 nucleotides read TGTGCCAGCAGCTTATCTGGCTCTGGAAACACCATATATTTT. The full variable domain, its missing parts supplied by reference TRBV7-3 and TRBJ1-3, is GAGVSQTPSNKVTEKGKYVELRCDPISGHTALYWYRQSLGQGPEFLIYFQGTGAADDSGLPNDRFFAVRPEGSVSTLKIQRTERGDSAVYLCASSLSGSGNTIYFGEGSWLTVV.

This clone was counted a single time. The rearrangement joins TRBV7-6 to TRBJ2-1; 7 nucleotides agree with TRBD1. The V gene end was trimmed by 5 bases and the J gene end by 2 bases; junction bases not matched to a gene: 9. CDR1 and CDR2 (germline): SGHVS, FNYEAQ. The CDR3 sequence is 16 residues long. The CDR3 region is CASSRGGQGTYNEQFF. In nucleotides, the CDR3 is TGTGCCAGCAGCAGAGGGGGCCAGGGAACCTACAATGAGCAGTTCTTC.

The genes are TRBV6-6 and TRBJ1-4; D is unclear. This CDR3 is built from 11 residues. Germline V lookup: CDR1 MNHNY, CDR2 SVGAGI (reference sequence). Trimming removed 10 bases from V and 5 bases from J, with 8 bases in between. Written as DNA, the CDR3 is TGTGCCATCGGGCCGAATGAAAAACTGTTTTTT. It yields the protein CAIGPNEKLFF.

This chain connects TRBV7-9 to TRBJ2-7; 10 bases map to TRBD1. The V segment lost 4 bases and the J segment 5 bases; nucleotides outside the gene matches: 8. Germline V lookup: CDR1 SEHNR, CDR2 FQNEAQ (reference sequence). The CDR3 has 15 residues. The CDR3: CASSYDRGRSDEQYF. The CDR3 DNA reads as TGTGCCAGCAGCTACGACAGGGGGCGATCAGACGAGCAGTACTTC.

The chain is built from TRBV7-3 and TRBJ1-1; D gene ambiguous. Per germline, CDR1 SGHTA and CDR2 FQGTGA. Between the trimmed V and J ends, which lost 4 bases and 1 base, there was a span of 7 bases. The CDR3 is 13 amino acids. CDR3 residues: CASSSDWNTEAFF. The CDR3 DNA reads as TGTGCCAGCAGCTCGGACTGGAACACTGAAGCTTTCTTT.

The chain links TRBV5-6 to TRBJ2-3, with no clear D. The CDR3 spans 13 residues. CDR1 SGHDT and CDR2 YYEEEE come from the germline V gene. V lost 3 bases to trimming and J lost 4 bases, with 9 bases between them. CDR3 DNA: TGTGCCAGCAGCTCGATCCCTGCAGATACGCAGTATTTT. Its protein is CASSSIPADTQYF.

Remarks on this clone: The junction differs from germline at one of its ends, possibly a read error. The chain joins TRBV7-2 to TRBJ2-7; D uncertain. The germline V gene encodes CDR1 SGHTA and CDR2 FQGNSA. The CDR3 consists of 11 residues. In DNA, the CDR3 is TGTGCCAGCAGCTTAGAGTACGGGCAGTACTTC. It encodes CASSLEYGQYF.